This TCR beta chain was sequenced during a study of blood T cells in healthy people across ages. Alongside a J-beta primer mix, a sample-barcoded 5' primer served in a second PCR lasting roughly 7 to 12 cycles. A single record per CDR3 protein comes from TCRdb applying MiXCR to the 5' RACE reads. Seen here are roughly 700,000 distinct CDR3 sequences, more than 40% observed once, and the top ten hold around a third. This receptor was taken from a woman aged 60-75 years in good health. Material: blood.

DNA of the CDR3: TGCAGTGCTAGTGTAGGGGGCGTTCGAACTAATGAAAAACTGTTTTTT. Its translation is CSASVGGVRTNEKLFF. The V and J genes are TRBV20-1 and TRBJ1-4, with TRBD1 identical over 7 bases. Germline CDR1 and CDR2: DFQATT and SNEGSKA (reference sequence). This CDR3 contains 16 residues. V dropped 3 bases and J dropped 1; count of bases not matched to a gene: 8.